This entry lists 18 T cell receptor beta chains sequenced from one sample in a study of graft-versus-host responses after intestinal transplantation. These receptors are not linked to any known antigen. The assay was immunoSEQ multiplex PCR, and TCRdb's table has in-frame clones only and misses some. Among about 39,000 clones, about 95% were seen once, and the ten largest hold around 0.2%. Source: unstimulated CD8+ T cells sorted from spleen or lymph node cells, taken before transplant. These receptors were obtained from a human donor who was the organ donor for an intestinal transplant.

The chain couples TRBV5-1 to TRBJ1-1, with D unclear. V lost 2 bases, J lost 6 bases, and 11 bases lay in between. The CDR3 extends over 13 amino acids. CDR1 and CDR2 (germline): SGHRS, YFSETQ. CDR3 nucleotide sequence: TGCGCCAGCAGCTTAGCGGGTTACGCTGAAGCTTTCTTT. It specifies CASSLAGYAEAFF.

For the CDR3, the DNA is TGTGGGTGTAACTATGGCTACACCTTC. This gives the protein CGCNYGYTF. The gene calls are TRBV30 and TRBJ1-2; D is unclear. From germline, CDR1 is GTSNPN and CDR2 SVGIG (reference sequence). There are 9 residues in the CDR3.

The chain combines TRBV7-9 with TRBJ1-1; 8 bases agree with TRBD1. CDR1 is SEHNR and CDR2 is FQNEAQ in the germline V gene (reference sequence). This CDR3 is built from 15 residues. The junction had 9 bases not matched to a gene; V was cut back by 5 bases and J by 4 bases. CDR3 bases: TGTGCCAGCAGCCAGATCCGGACAGGGCGCACTGAAGCTTTCTTT. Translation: CASSQIRTGRTEAFF. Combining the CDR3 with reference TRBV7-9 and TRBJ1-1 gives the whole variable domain DTGVSQNPRHKITKRGQNVTFRCDPISEHNRLYWYRQTLGQGPEFLTYFQNEAQLEKSRLLSDRFSAERPKGSFSTLEIQRTEQGDSAMYLCASSQIRTGRTEAFFGQGTRLTVV.

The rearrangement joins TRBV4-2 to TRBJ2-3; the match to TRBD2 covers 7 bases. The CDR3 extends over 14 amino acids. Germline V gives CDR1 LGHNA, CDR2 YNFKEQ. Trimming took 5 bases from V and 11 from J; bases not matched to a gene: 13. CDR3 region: CASSSGPNTGGQYF. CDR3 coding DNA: TGTGCCAGCAGCTCGGGACCTAACACGGGGGGGCAGTATTTT.

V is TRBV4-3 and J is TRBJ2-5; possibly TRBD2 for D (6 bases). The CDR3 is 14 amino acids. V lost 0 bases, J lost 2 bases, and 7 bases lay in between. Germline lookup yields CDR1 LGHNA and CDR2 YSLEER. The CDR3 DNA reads TGCGCCAGCAGCCAAGACCGGGGGCAAGAGACCCAGTACTTC. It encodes CASSQDRGQETQYF.

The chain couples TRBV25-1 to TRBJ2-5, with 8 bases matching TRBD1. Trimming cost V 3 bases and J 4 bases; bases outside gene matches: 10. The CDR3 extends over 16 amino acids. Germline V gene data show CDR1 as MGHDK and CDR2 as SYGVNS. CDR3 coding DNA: TGTGCCAGCAGTGAGGCCCGGGTCAGGGGGCGAGAGACCCAGTACTTC. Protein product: CASSEARVRGRETQYF.

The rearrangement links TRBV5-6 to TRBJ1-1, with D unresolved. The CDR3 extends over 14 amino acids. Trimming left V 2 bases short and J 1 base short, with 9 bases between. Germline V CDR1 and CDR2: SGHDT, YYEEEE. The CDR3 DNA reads TGTGCCAGCAGCTTCGCAGGCAAGAACACTGAAGCTTTCTTT. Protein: CASSFAGKNTEAFF. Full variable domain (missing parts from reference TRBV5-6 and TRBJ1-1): DAGVTQSPTHLIKTRGQQVTLRCSPKSGHDTVSWYQQALGQGPQFIFQYYEEEERQRGNFPDRFSGHQFPNYSSELNVNALLLGDSALYLCASSFAGKNTEAFFGQGTRLTVV.

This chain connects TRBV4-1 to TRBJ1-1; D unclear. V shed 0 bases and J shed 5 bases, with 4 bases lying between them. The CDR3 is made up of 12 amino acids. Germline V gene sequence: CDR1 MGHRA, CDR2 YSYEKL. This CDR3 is CASSQDRTEAFF. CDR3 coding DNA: TGCGCCAGCAGCCAAGATAGGACTGAAGCTTTCTTT.

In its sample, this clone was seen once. This chain's CDR3 is CASSLEGRNEQFF. As DNA, the CDR3 is TGTGCCAGCAGCTTGGAGGGGAGGAATGAGCAGTTCTTC. The chain uses TRBV5-4 and TRBJ2-1; weak D call: TRBD2 (6 bases). CDR3 length: 13 residues. Trimming left V 0 bases short and J 7 bases short, with 8 bases between. The V gene's germline CDR1 is SGHNT and CDR2 YYREEE (reference sequence). Full variable domain (remainder filled in from reference TRBV5-4 and TRBJ2-1): ETGVTQSPTHLIKTRGQQVTLRCSSQSGHNTVSWYQQALGQGPQFIFQYYREEENGRGNFPPRFSGLQFPNYSSELNVNALELDDSALYLCASSLEGRNEQFFGPGTRLTVL.

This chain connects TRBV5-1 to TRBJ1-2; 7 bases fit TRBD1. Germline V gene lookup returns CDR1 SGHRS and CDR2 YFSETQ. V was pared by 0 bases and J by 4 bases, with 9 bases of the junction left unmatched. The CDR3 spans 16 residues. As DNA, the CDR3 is TGCGCCAGCAGCTTGGACGTGACAGGGCCGCTCTATGGCTACACCTTC. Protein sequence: CASSLDVTGPLYGYTF.

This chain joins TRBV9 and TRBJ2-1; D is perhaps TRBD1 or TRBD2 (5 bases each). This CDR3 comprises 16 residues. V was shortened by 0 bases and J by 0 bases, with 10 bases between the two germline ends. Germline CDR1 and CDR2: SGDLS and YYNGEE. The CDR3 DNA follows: TGTGCCAGCAGCGTAGCCTGGGGGAGCTCCTACAATGAGCAGTTCTTC. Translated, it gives CASSVAWGSSYNEQFF. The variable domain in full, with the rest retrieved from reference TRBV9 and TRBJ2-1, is DSGVTQTPKHLITATGQRVTLRCSPRSGDLSVYWYQQSLDQGLQFLIQYYNGEERAKGNILERFSAQQFPDLHSELNLSSLELGDSALYFCASSVAWGSSYNEQFFGPGTRLTVL.

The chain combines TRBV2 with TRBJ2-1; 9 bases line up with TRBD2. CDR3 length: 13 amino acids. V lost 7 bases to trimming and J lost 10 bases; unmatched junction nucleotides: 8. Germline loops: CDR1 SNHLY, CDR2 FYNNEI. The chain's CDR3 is CASTNPGTSEQFF. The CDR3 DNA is TGTGCCAGCACCAACCCCGGGACTAGCGAGCAGTTCTTC.

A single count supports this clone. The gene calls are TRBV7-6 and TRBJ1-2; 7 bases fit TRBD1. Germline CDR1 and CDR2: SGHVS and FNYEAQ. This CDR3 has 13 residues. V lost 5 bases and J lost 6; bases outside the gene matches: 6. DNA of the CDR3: TGTGCCAGCAGCCGCACAGGGGTTAATGGCTACACCTTC. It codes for CASSRTGVNGYTF.

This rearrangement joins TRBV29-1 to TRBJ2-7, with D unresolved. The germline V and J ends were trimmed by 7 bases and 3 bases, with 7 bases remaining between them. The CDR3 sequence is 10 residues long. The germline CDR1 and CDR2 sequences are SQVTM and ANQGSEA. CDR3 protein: CSGANYEQYF. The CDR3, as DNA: TGCAGCGGGGCGAACTACGAGCAGTACTTC.

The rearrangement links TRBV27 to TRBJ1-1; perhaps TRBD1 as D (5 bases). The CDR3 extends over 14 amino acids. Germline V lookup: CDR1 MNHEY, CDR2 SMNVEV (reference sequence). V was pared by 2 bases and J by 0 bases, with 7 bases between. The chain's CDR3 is CASSLPGVNTEAFF. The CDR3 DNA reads TGTGCCAGCAGTTTACCGGGGGTGAACACTGAAGCTTTCTTT.

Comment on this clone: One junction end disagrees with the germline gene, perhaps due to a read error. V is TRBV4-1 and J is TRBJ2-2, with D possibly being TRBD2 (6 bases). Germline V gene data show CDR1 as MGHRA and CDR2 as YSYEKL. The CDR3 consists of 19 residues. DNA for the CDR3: TGCGCCAGCAGCCCACCGTATTTTTTAGGGACTGGGAACCCCGGGGAGCTGTTTTTT. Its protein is CASSPPYFLGTGNPGELFF.

CDR3 in amino acids: CASSQEAGARAEQYF. The CDR3 coding sequence is TGTGCCAGCAGCCAAGAAGCGGGGGCGCGGGCCGAGCAGTACTTC. The chain joins TRBV14 to TRBJ2-7; TRBD2 aligns across 8 bases. V gave up 0 bases and J gave up 6 bases; unmatched junction bases: 7. There are 15 residues in the CDR3. Germline V gene sequence: CDR1 SGHDN, CDR2 FVKESK.

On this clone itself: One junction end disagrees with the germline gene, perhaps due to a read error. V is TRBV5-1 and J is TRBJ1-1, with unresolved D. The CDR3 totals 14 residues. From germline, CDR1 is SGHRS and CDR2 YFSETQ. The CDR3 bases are TGCGCCAGCAGCTTTGCGGGGTGGAACGCTGAAGCTTTCTTT. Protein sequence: CASSFAGWNAEAFF.